A selection of T cell receptor beta chains follows, all from one sample in a study of T cell changes during pregnancy in multiple sclerosis. Clones were sequenced by immunoSEQ multiplex PCR, and TCRdb holds only the in-frame ones, with some missing. The table lists 30,000 to 40,000 clones, about 91% of them singletons. The source material was CD8+ T cells from peripheral blood mononuclear cells, sampled before pregnancy. The receptors originated from a female donor with multiple sclerosis, enrolled in a pregnancy study. CDR3s include the opening cysteine and the closing phenylalanine or tryptophan. D genes are given only for firm matches. Clone size appears in some rows only: once, few, many, or a class for an expanded clone.

V gene,J gene,D gene,clone size,CDR3 protein,CDR3 DNA
TRBV5-6,TRBJ1-1,-,-,CASSLVADRNTEAFF,TGTGCCAGCAGCTTGGTTGCGGACAGGAACACTGAAGCTTTCTTT
TRBV6-5,TRBJ1-6,-,-,CASSSGLYNSPLHF,TGTGCCAGCAGTTCGGGTCTCTATAATTCACCCCTCCACTTT
TRBV7-8,TRBJ2-5,-,-,CASSRSETGQQETQYF,TGTGCCAGCAGCCGATCGGAGACAGGACAACAAGAGACCCAGTACTTC
TRBV19,TRBJ2-1,TRBD2,-,CASSIPPIGGRGYNEQFF,TGTGCCAGTAGTATCCCTCCCATTGGCGGGAGGGGTTACAATGAGCAGTTCTTC
TRBV28,TRBJ2-3,-,-,CASRPTSTDTQYF,TGTGCCAGCAGACCAACTAGCACAGATACGCAGTATTTT
TRBV6-5,TRBJ1-6,-,few,CASSTRGVFSPLHF,TGTGCCAGCAGTACAAGGGGTGTCTTTTCACCCCTCCACTTT
TRBV19,TRBJ2-1,TRBD1,-,CASSIPRTGVGNEQFF,TGTGCCAGTAGTATCCCCCGGACAGGGGTGGGCAATGAGCAGTTCTTC
TRBV6-5,TRBJ2-1,TRBD1,-,CASSYLGQGQYNEQFF,TGTGCCAGCAGTTACCTAGGACAGGGACAATACAATGAGCAGTTCTTC
TRBV15,TRBJ2-5,-,-,CATSREYQTELRVQYF,TGTGCCACCAGCAGAGAATACCAGACGGAGTTGAGGGTCCAGTACTTC
TRBV7-8,TRBJ1-4,TRBD1,-,CASSLAGGSGTGELFF,TGTGCCAGCAGCTTAGCGGGCGGCTCGGGGACAGGGGAACTGTTTTTT
TRBV7-9,TRBJ1-1,TRBD1,-,CASSPTGHTEAFF,TGTGCCAGCAGCCCGACAGGGCACACTGAAGCTTTCTTT